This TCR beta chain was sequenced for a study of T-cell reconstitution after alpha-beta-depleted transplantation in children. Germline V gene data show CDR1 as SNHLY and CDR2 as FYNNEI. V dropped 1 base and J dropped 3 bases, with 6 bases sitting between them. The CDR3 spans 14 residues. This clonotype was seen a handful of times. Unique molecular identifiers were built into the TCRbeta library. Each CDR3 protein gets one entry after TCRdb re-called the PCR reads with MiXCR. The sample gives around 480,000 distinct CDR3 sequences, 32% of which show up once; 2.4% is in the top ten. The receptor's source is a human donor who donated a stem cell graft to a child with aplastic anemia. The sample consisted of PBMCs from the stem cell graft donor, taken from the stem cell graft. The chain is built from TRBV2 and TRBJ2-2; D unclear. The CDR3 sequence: CASSEGQYTGELFF. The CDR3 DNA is TGTGCCAGCAGTGAAGGGCAGTACACCGGGGAGCTGTTTTTT.